A single TCR beta chain is shown here with its context. This clone was detected only a few times. Its antigen specificity is not known. Base qualities are not provided; no much larger clone lies one nucleotide away. V is cut by 6 bases and J by 0 bases, and the space between the germline ends is 14 bases. CDR1 LNHDA and CDR2 SQIVND are derived from the germline V gene (reference sequence). Including the terminal cysteine and phenylalanine, the CDR3 comprises 15 residues. Only CDR3 DNA is held: 45 bases, read in frame from base 1. The sample belongs to a study of Ad26.COV2.S vaccination and SARS-CoV-2 variants (TCRdb year 2021). Concerning the study at large: Donors in the vaccine arm were drawn from COV1001, a phase I-IIa trial of Ad26.COV2.S in healthy adults that was multicentre, randomized, double-blind and placebo-controlled. Trial participants were randomized into five groups of five: low-dose or high-dose Ad26.COV2.S given once or twice, or placebo on both occasions. Ad26.COV2.S was given intramuscularly at 5x10^10 or 1x10^11 viral particles, as a single shot or as two shots 56 days apart. TCRbeta repertoire sequencing served as the tool for gauging how specific and how broad the SARS-CoV-2-reactive T cell receptors were following Ad26.COV2.S vaccination. The TCR-sequenced set comprised about 30 samples: 19 Ad26.COV2.S vaccine recipients, 5 placebo recipients and 8 SARS-CoV-2 convalescent individuals. Throughout the experiments and outcome assessment, investigators stayed blinded to trial group allocation. General findings and caveats noted by the study authors: Comparing responses between vaccine doses or regimens was not something the study was powered to do. Spike-specific TCR breadth was higher in Ad26.COV2.S recipients than in placebo recipients (P = 0.0014). Non-spike TCR breadth was comparable between vaccine and placebo recipients, consistent with the vaccine containing only spike. After vaccination, substantial breadth of spike-specific CD8+ and CD4+ T cell responses was reported. According to the authors, total T cell responses may have been underestimated by the TCR breadth and depth analyses.

The sample's treatment or condition, from its label and the paper: roughly 19 received Ad26.COV2.S at low or high dose, single or two shots; 5 received placebo; per-sample allocation not given. For vaccine and placebo recipients, repertoires were sequenced using samples collected on day 63 after the first injection. Between 29 July and 7 August 2020, Cohort 1b enrolled 25 adults aged 18-55 years at one site in Boston, USA. Ad26.COV2.S consisted of a replication-incompetent adenovirus type 26 vector by which a prefusion-stabilized SARS-CoV-2 spike protein from the original Wuhan strain was expressed. The immunoSEQ Assay was used to sequence TCRbeta CDR3 regions. After extraction, genomic DNA underwent amplification by bias-controlled multiplex PCR, followed by high-throughput sequencing. From the authors' description of their analysis: To quantify the absolute abundance of every unique TCRbeta CDR3 region, sequences were collapsed and filtered. T cell fraction was estimated by normalization of TCRbeta template counts to usable DNA, with usable DNA being measured through amplification of reference genes present in all nucleated cells. Repertoire TCRs were annotated as SARS-CoV-2-specific when V gene, CDR3 amino acid sequence and J gene were exactly matched to a known reactive TCR set. The reference SARS-CoV-2 TCR set was derived from MIRA and filtered for enrichment in COVID-19-positive ImmuneCODE repertoires, a step that removed public or cross-reactive TCRs. Using the MIRA antigens, annotated TCRs were further analysed by specific ORF or by position within an ORF. Depth was the summed frequency of annotated unique rearrangements, while breadth was defined as annotated unique rearrangements over total unique productive rearrangements. TCR breadth was compared between groups using two-sided Wilcoxon rank-sum tests. TCRdb took over this immuneACCESS table, retaining in-frame rearrangements with V and J assigned. Such tables are incomplete; in checked studies, under half of the missing clones stem from an unresolved V gene, and the remainder is unexplained. For V, J and clone size, that table is used; D and trimming come from the DNA. For this sample there are under 600,000 clones; 80% to 90% appear just once. The ten most abundant clones make up over 1.5% of the sample.

The sequence derives from a person between 18 and 65 years old who received the Ad26.COV2.S COVID-19 vaccine or a placebo. This receptor chain uses TRBV19 and TRBJ1-1, with TRBD1 perhaps the D gene, on 5 matching bases. Sequences were derived from peripheral blood, sampled in a trial of Ad26.COV2.S vaccine versus placebo. CDR3 reads: CASRPRGGMNTEAFF. The DNA reads as follows: TGTGCCAGTAGGCCGAGGGGAGGCATGAACACTGAAGCTTTCTTT.